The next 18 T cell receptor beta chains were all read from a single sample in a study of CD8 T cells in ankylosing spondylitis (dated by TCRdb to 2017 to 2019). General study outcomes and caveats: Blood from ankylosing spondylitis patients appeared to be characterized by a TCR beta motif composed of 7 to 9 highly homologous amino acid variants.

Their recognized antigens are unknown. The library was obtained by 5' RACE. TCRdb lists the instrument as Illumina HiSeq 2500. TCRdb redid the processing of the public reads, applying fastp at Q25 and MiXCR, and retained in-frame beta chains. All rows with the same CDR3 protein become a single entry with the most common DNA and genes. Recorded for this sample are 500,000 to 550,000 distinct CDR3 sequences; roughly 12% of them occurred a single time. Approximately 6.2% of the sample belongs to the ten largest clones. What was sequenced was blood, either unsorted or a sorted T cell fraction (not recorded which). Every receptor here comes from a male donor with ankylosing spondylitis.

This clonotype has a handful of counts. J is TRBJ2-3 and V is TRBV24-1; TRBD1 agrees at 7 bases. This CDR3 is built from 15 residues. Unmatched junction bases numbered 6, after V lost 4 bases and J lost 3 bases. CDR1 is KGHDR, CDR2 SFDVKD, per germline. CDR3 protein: CATSDRGGETDTQYF. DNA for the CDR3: TGTGCCACCAGTGACAGAGGGGGCGAGACAGATACGCAGTATTTT.

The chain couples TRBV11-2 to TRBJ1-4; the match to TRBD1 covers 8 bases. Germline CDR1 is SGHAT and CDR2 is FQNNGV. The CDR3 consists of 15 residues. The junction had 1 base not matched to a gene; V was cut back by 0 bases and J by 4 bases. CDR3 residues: CASSLEGQVNEKLFF. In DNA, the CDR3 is TGTGCCAGCAGCTTAGAGGGACAGGTTAATGAAAAACTGTTTTTT.

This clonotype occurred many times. This CDR3 reads CSASRGGYTEAFF. The CDR3 DNA follows: TGCAGTGCTAGCAGAGGGGGCTACACTGAAGCTTTCTTT. The chain is built from TRBV20-1 and TRBJ1-1; 7 bases are a match to TRBD1. Unmatched junction bases numbered 4, after V lost 3 bases and J lost 3 bases. Germline lookup yields CDR1 DFQATT and CDR2 SNEGSKA (reference sequence). The CDR3 runs to 13 residues.

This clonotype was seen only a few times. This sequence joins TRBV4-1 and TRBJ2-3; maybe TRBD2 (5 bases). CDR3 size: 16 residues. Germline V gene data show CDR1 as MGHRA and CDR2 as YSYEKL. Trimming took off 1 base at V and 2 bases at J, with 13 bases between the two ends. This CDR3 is CASSQVDGVFTDTQYF. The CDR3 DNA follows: TGCGCCAGCAGCCAAGTTGACGGGGTTTTCACAGATACGCAGTATTTT.

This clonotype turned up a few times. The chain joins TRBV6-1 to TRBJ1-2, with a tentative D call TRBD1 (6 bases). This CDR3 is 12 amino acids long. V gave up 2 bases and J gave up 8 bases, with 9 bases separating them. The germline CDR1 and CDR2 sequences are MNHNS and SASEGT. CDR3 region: CASSEIGGGYTF. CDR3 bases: TGTGCCAGCAGTGAAATAGGGGGGGGCTACACCTTC.

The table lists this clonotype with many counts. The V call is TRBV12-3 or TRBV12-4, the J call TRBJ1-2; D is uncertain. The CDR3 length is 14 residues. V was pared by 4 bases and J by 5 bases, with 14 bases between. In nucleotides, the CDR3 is TGTGCCAGCAGTTCCGACCGGCCTCTGTATGGCTACACCTTC. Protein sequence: CASSSDRPLYGYTF.

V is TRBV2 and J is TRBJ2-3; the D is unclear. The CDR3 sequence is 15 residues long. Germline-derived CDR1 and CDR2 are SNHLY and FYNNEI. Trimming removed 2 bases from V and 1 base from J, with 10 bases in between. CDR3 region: CASSEHGVGTDTQYF. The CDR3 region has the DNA TGTGCCAGCAGTGAACATGGGGTGGGCACAGATACGCAGTATTTT.

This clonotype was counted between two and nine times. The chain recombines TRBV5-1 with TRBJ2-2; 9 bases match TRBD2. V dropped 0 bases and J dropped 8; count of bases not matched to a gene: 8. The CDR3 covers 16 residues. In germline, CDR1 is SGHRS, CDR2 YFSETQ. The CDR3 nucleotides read TGCGCCAGCAGCTTGGAGGCTAGCGGGATTTCTGGGGAGCTGTTTTTT. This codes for CASSLEASGISGELFF.

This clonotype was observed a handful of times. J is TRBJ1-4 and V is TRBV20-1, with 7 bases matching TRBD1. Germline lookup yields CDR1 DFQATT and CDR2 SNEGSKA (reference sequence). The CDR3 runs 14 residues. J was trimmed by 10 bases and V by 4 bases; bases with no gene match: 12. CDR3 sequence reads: CSATSRDRRRKLFF. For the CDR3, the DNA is TGCAGTGCTACAAGCCGGGACAGAAGACGAAAACTGTTTTTT.

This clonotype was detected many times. As DNA, the CDR3 is TGTGCCAGCAGCTTAGCGGGGACAGGAGGTCAGCCCCAGCATTTT. Encoded protein: CASSLAGTGGQPQHF. V gene TRBV7-2 combines with J gene TRBJ1-5; 8 nucleotides line up with TRBD1. CDR3 length equals 15 residues. CDR1 and CDR2 from the germline V gene are SGHTA and FQGNSA. V was pared by 0 bases and J by 6 bases, with 4 bases of the junction left unmatched. Based on the CDR3 plus reference TRBV7-2 and TRBJ1-5, the full variable domain is GAGVSQSPSNKVTEKGKDVELRCDPISGHTALYWYRQSLGQGLEFLIYFQGNSAPDKSGLPSDRFSAERTGGSVSTLTIQRTQQEDSAVYLCASSLAGTGGQPQHFGDGTRLSIL.

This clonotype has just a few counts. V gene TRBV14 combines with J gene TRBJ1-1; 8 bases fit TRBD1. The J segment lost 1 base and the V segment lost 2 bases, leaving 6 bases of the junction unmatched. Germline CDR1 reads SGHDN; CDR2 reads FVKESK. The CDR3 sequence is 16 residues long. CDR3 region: CASSQRPGTGNTEAFF. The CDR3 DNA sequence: TGTGCCAGCAGCCAACGTCCCGGGACAGGGAACACTGAAGCTTTCTTT.

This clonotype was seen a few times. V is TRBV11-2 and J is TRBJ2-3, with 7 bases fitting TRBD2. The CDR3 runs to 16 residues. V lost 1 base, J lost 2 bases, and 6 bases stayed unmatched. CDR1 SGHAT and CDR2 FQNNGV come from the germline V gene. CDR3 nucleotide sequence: TGTGCCAGCAGCTTAGGAGCGGGACTTAACACAGATACGCAGTATTTT. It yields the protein CASSLGAGLNTDTQYF.

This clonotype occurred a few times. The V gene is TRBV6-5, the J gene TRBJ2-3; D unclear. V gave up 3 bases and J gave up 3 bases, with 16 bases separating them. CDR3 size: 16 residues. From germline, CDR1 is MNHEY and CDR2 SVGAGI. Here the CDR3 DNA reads TGTGCCAGCAGTTATGAGGCCTCCCTTGTGACAGATACGCAGTATTTT. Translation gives CASSYEASLVTDTQYF.

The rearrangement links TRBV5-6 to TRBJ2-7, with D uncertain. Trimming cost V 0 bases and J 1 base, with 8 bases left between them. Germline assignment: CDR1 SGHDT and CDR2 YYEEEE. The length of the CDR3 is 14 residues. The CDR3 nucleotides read TGTGCCAGCAGCTTGGCAGCATCTTCCTACGAGCAGTACGTC. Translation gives CASSLAASSYEQYV.

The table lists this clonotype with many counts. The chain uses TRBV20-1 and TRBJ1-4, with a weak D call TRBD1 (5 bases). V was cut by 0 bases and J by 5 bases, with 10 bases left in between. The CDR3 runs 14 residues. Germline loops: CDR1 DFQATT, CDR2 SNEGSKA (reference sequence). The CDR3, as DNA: TGCAGTGCTAGAGATGGCGGGGGAAATGAAAAACTGTTTTTT. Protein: CSARDGGGNEKLFF.

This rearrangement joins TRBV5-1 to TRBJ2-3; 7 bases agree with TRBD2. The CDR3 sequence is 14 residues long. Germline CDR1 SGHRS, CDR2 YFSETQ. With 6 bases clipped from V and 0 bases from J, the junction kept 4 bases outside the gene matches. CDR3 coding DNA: TGCGCCAGCACTAGCGGAGCTAGCACAGATACGCAGTATTTT. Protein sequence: CASTSGASTDTQYF.

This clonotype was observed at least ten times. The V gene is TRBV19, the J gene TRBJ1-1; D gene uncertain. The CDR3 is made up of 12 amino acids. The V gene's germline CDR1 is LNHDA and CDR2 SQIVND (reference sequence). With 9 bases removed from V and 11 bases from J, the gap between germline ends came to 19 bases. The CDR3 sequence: CARKWAGIMAFF. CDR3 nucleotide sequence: TGTGCCAGGAAATGGGCCGGGATAATGGCTTTCTTT.

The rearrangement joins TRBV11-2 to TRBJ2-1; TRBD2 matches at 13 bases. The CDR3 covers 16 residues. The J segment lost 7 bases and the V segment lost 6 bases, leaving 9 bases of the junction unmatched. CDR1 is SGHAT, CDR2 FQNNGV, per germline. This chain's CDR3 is CASRTRLAGGWNEQFF. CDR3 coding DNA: TGTGCCAGCAGGACAAGACTAGCGGGAGGTTGGAATGAGCAGTTCTTC.